These 14 T cell receptor beta chains share one sample of origin, sequenced in a study of blood T cell repertoires in COVID-19. The method was immunoSEQ multiplex PCR; TCRdb's version includes in-frame clones alone and lacks a portion of them. This table holds about 190,000 clones, roughly 78% found once. Specimen: peripheral blood. Receptors were obtained from an elderly woman with active or convalescent COVID-19.

This chain uses TRBV15 with TRBJ1-2; 7 positions match TRBD1. Trimming at V came to 0 bases and at J to 0 bases, leaving 7 bases not matched to a gene. Germline lookup yields CDR1 LNHNV and CDR2 YYDKDF (reference sequence). The CDR3 has 17 residues. The CDR3 reads CATSRERTGRANYGYTF. The CDR3 coding sequence is TGTGCCACCAGCAGAGAACGGACAGGCCGAGCTAACTATGGCTACACCTTC.

V usage is TRBV19 and J usage is TRBJ1-1, with 9 positions matching TRBD1. The germline gives CDR1 LNHDA, CDR2 SQIVND (reference sequence). There are 15 residues in the CDR3. V lost 6 bases to trimming and J lost 3 bases; unmatched junction nucleotides: 8. The CDR3: CASRDWTGADTEAFF. The CDR3 DNA sequence: TGTGCCAGTAGGGATTGGACAGGGGCCGACACTGAAGCTTTCTTT.

V and J are TRBV6-5 and TRBJ1-1; 7 positions match TRBD1. The length of the CDR3 is 14 residues. The V gene's germline CDR1 is MNHEY and CDR2 SVGAGI. V shed 0 bases, J shed 4 bases, and the junction held 2 bases outside the gene matches. In DNA form, the CDR3 reads TGTGCCAGCAGTTACTCTCCAGGGGGCACTGAAGCTTTCTTT. It encodes CASSYSPGGTEAFF.

The chain couples TRBV19 to TRBJ1-5; D is undetermined. Deletions cut 5 bases from V and 5 bases from J, with 19 bases between. Germline values: CDR1 LNHDA, CDR2 SQIVND (reference sequence). CDR3 size: 16 residues. CDR3 in DNA: TGTGCCAGTAGTTTAAGTCCCTTCCGAGCTTATCAGCCCCAGCATTTT. Translation gives CASSLSPFRAYQPQHF.

This clone was found many times. The chain has TRBV13 and TRBJ2-5; D is possibly TRBD1 (6 bases). The CDR3 has 14 residues. V lost 3 bases and J 0 bases, leaving 8 bases between the germline ends. In germline, CDR1 is PRHDT, CDR2 FYEKMQ (reference sequence). The CDR3 sequence: CASSFRTDQETQYF. The CDR3 nucleotides are TGTGCCAGCAGCTTCCGGACAGACCAAGAGACCCAGTACTTC.

V and J are TRBV5-4 and TRBJ1-1; D is uncertain. CDR1 is SGHNT, CDR2 YYREEE, per germline (reference sequence). The CDR3 runs to 16 residues. The V and J ends lost 7 bases and 0 bases respectively, with 19 bases between them. CDR3 in amino acids: CASGGQATLMNTEAFF. CDR3 nucleotides: TGTGCCAGCGGAGGGCAGGCGACGCTCATGAACACTGAAGCTTTCTTT.

The chain carries TRBV29-1 and TRBJ1-1; TRBD1 agrees at 7 bases. The CDR3 is made up of 13 amino acids. The ends lost 6 bases at V and 5 bases at J; junction bases unmatched: 9. The germline gives CDR1 SQVTM, CDR2 ANQGSEA. The CDR3 here is CSVESTGATEAFF. CDR3 in DNA: TGCAGCGTGGAATCCACAGGGGCAACTGAAGCTTTCTTT.

The chain combines TRBV28 with TRBJ2-5; D might be TRBD1 (6 bases). The CDR3 sequence is 15 residues long. The germline CDR1 and CDR2 sequences are MDHEN and SYDVKM. Trimming removed 6 bases at V and 5 bases at J, with 19 bases between. The CDR3 nucleotides read TGTGCCAGCAGCTCCGCAGGGGCCGGTAGGGAGACCCAGTACTTC. The encoded protein is CASSSAGAGRETQYF.

The chain is built from TRBV19 and TRBJ2-7; the match to TRBD2 covers 7 bases. Germline V CDR1 and CDR2: LNHDA, SQIVND (reference sequence). The CDR3 has 15 residues. V lost 1 base and J lost 1; bases outside the gene matches: 4. The CDR3 coding sequence is TGTGCCAGTAGTATAGGTCCGGGGGGTTCCTACGAGCAGTACTTC. Protein: CASSIGPGGSYEQYF.

The chain is built from TRBV5-4 and TRBJ2-7; 7 positions match TRBD1. The CDR3 contains 13 residues. J lost 2 bases, V lost 5 bases, and 4 bases had no gene match. Germline CDR1 SGHNT, CDR2 YYREEE (reference sequence). CDR3 in amino acids: CASSSTGPYEQYF. The CDR3 DNA sequence: TGTGCCAGCAGTTCGACAGGGCCCTACGAGCAGTACTTC.

V usage is TRBV5-1 and J usage is TRBJ1-2; 8 bases agree with TRBD1. The V gene's germline CDR1 is SGHRS and CDR2 YFSETQ. The CDR3 spans 15 residues. V was pared by 0 bases and J by 8 bases, with 9 bases of the junction left unmatched. CDR3 sequence reads: CASSLVGQGGGGYTF. The CDR3 nucleotides are TGCGCCAGCAGCTTGGTAGGACAGGGCGGAGGAGGCTACACCTTC.

The chain uses TRBV5-4 and TRBJ2-2; D is unresolved. In germline, CDR1 is SGHNT, CDR2 YYREEE (reference sequence). With 2 bases removed from V and 5 bases from J, the gap between germline ends came to 10 bases. The CDR3 is made up of 14 amino acids. Written as DNA, the CDR3 is TGTGCCAGCAGCTTTCCCCACCAGACCGGGGAGCTGTTTTTT. It translates to CASSFPHQTGELFF.

The chain carries TRBV28 and TRBJ1-2; D not resolved. The ends were cut back, 8 bases at V and 4 bases at J, with 11 bases in the middle. The CDR3 length is 12 residues. Germline V gene sequence: CDR1 MDHEN, CDR2 SYDVKM. The CDR3 protein is CASGGPPYGYTF. The CDR3 region has the DNA TGTGCCAGCGGAGGTCCTCCCTATGGCTACACCTTC.

J is TRBJ2-3 and V is TRBV4-2, with TRBD1 identical over 9 bases. The V and J ends lost 1 base and 7 bases, in that order; junction bases with no gene match: 6. The germline CDR1 and CDR2 sequences are LGHNA and YNFKEQ. The CDR3 extends over 15 amino acids. CDR3 in amino acids: CASSQVSGTGYTQYF. The CDR3 DNA follows: TGTGCCAGCAGCCAAGTCAGCGGGACAGGGTATACGCAGTATTTT.